Each of the 2 T cell receptor beta chains below was sequenced from the same sample in a study of blood T cell repertoires in COVID-19. Assay used: immunoSEQ multiplex PCR; TCRdb lists only in-frame clones, some missing. The table has fewer than 300,000 clones, roughly 91% seen once. Sequenced input: peripheral blood. Receptors originate from a man in his thirties or forties with acute or convalescent COVID-19.

The chain carries TRBV19 and TRBJ1-6; D call uncertain. The CDR3 length is 13 residues. Trimming pared 8 bases from V and 8 bases from J, leaving 13 bases between. Germline CDR1 LNHDA, CDR2 SQIVND (reference sequence). DNA of the CDR3: TGTGCCAGTTCCTTCGGAGGGCATTCACCCCTCCACTTT. Protein product: CASSFGGHSPLHF.

This CDR3 is CASSPQGRIYGYTF. The CDR3 region has the DNA TGTGCCAGTAGCCCCCAGGGAAGGATTTACGGCTACACCTTC. V and J are TRBV19 and TRBJ1-2, with D perhaps TRBD1 (5 bases). Germline values: CDR1 LNHDA, CDR2 SQIVND (reference sequence). The V and J ends lost 6 bases and 8 bases respectively, with 19 bases between them. The CDR3 length is 14 residues. The full variable domain, completed using reference TRBV19 and TRBJ1-2, is DGGITQSPKYLFRKEGQNVTLSCEQNLNHDAMYWYRQDPGQGLRLIYYSQIVNDFQKGDIAEGYSVSREKKESFPLTVTSAQKNPTAFYLCASSPQGRIYGYTFGSGTRLTVV.